This TCR beta chain came from a study of cytomegalovirus exposure and HLA in healthy donors. Germline V gene sequence: CDR1 MNHEY, CDR2 SMNVEV (reference sequence). CDR3 size: 14 residues. V dropped 3 bases and J dropped 5 bases, with 13 bases sitting between them. The PCR ran on 60 Vbeta and 13 Jbeta primers. Produced via immunoSEQ multiplex PCR; TCRdb's table is partial and in-frame only. The sample comprises 120,000 or so clones, approximately 81% of which are singletons, and 2.2% rests with the top ten. The specimen was PBMCs. This receptor was taken from a woman between 40 and 50 years old in good health and CMV-seronegative. The chain combines TRBV27 with TRBJ1-1; a possible D gene is TRBD1 (6 bases). The CDR3 loop is CASSFRGVLTEAFF. CDR3 nucleotide sequence: TGTGCCAGCAGTTTCAGGGGAGTGTTAACTGAAGCTTTCTTT.